These 13 T cell receptor beta chains share one sample of origin, sequenced in a study of shared clonotypes between healthy human individuals. CD45RO negativity and positive selection for CCR7 defined naive CD8 cells, a population that excluded terminally differentiated effector memory CD45RA+ cells. Libraries were prepared by immunoSEQ multiplex PCR; TCRdb keeps only in-frame clonotypes and omits some of them. The profile covers about 550,000 clones, with roughly 95% appearing a single time and about 0.11% taken by the ten largest. Sequencing was performed on naive CD8+ T cells sorted from blood. The source of these receptors is a woman aged 25 to 45 in good health.

This chain links TRBV19 with TRBJ1-5; D unresolved. The CDR3 has 15 amino acids. Trimming took off 3 bases at V and 1 base at J, with 10 bases between the two ends. Germline-derived CDR1 and CDR2 are LNHDA and SQIVND (reference sequence). The CDR3 sequence is CASSMAAASNQPQHF. CDR3 nucleotide sequence: TGTGCCAGTAGTATGGCAGCGGCAAGCAATCAGCCCCAGCATTTT.

This chain uses TRBV29-1 with TRBJ2-2, with D possibly being TRBD1 (6 bases). The CDR3 has 13 amino acids. Germline loops: CDR1 SQVTM, CDR2 ANQGSEA. The ends were cut back, 6 bases at V and 1 base at J, with 9 bases in the middle. The CDR3 nucleotides are TGCAGCGTCGCGGACAGGAACACCGGGGAGCTGTTTTTT. This sequence encodes CSVADRNTGELFF.

The chain joins TRBV28 to TRBJ2-1, with 7 positions matching TRBD2. Germline V gene sequence: CDR1 MDHEN, CDR2 SYDVKM. V gave up 3 bases and J gave up 4 bases; unmatched junction bases: 6. The CDR3 loop spans 15 amino acids. CDR3 loop: CASSFPRLAYNEQFF. CDR3 DNA sequence: TGTGCCAGCAGTTTCCCGAGACTAGCATACAATGAGCAGTTCTTC.

In this sample, this clone turned up once. This chain joins TRBV5-4 and TRBJ2-7, with TRBD2 matching over 12 bases. The germline gives CDR1 SGHNT, CDR2 YYREEE (reference sequence). V shed 3 bases and J 7 bases; nucleotides not matched to a gene: 8. The CDR3 totals 15 residues. The CDR3 here is CASSWGTSGSREQYF. The CDR3 region has the DNA TGTGCCAGCAGCTGGGGGACTAGCGGGTCTAGAGAGCAGTACTTC.

CDR3 DNA sequence: TGCAGCGTCAAAGGAGGTTGGGAGTTTGGCACAGATACGCAGTATTTT. The encoded protein is CSVKGGWEFGTDTQYF. The chain recombines TRBV29-1 with TRBJ2-3; possibly TRBD2 for D (5 bases). The V end lost 6 bases, the J end lost 1 base, and 20 bases lay between the germline ends. The CDR3 totals 16 residues. CDR1 and CDR2 (germline): SQVTM, ANQGSEA.

The chain recombines TRBV6-1 with TRBJ2-2, with D uncertain. This CDR3 is built from 17 residues. Germline assignment: CDR1 MNHNS and CDR2 SASEGT. Trimming pared 1 base from V and 2 bases from J, leaving 14 bases between. The CDR3 spells CASSEESGLTNTGELFF. As DNA, the CDR3 is TGTGCCAGCAGTGAAGAGTCAGGCTTGACTAACACCGGGGAGCTGTTTTTT.

The chain links TRBV19 to TRBJ2-5; 9 bases are shared with TRBD2. The V gene's germline CDR1 is LNHDA and CDR2 SQIVND (reference sequence). The CDR3 is made up of 17 amino acids. V lost 0 bases and J lost 4; bases outside the gene matches: 9. The CDR3 spells CASSIDQSASGIETQYF. The CDR3, as DNA: TGTGCCAGTAGTATAGATCAAAGTGCTAGCGGGATAGAGACCCAGTACTTC.

This chain connects TRBV28 to TRBJ2-1; tentative D call: TRBD2 (5 bases). The germline V gene encodes CDR1 MDHEN and CDR2 SYDVKM. The V end lost 5 bases, the J end lost 0 bases, and 14 bases lay between the germline ends. CDR3 size: 16 residues. The CDR3 sequence: CASSTKAESSYNEQFF. CDR3 bases: TGTGCCAGCAGTACTAAAGCGGAAAGCTCCTACAATGAGCAGTTCTTC.

The chain has TRBV5-6 and TRBJ1-2; 11 bases agree with TRBD1. CDR1 and CDR2 from the germline V gene are SGHDT and YYEEEE. This CDR3 has 16 residues. V lost 0 bases to trimming and J lost 5 bases; unmatched junction nucleotides: 6. The CDR3 here is CASSLDRTGGLYGYTF. Written as DNA, the CDR3 is TGTGCCAGCAGCTTGGACCGGACAGGGGGCCTTTATGGCTACACCTTC.

For this clone: One junction end disagrees with the germline gene, perhaps due to a read error. The chain carries TRBV7-9 and TRBJ1-4; D gene unclear. The V gene's germline CDR1 is SEHNR and CDR2 FQNEAQ (reference sequence). The CDR3 runs 11 residues. The CDR3 region is CASTLQEELFF. The CDR3 DNA follows: TGTGCCAGCACCTTACAAGAGGAACTGTTTTTT.

The chain joins TRBV28 to TRBJ2-7; D remains ambiguous. CDR1 is MDHEN, CDR2 SYDVKM, per germline. CDR3 length: 8 residues. Trimming stripped 6 bases from V and 6 bases from J, with 0 bases between. The chain's CDR3 is CASSEQYF. As DNA, the CDR3 is TGTGCCAGCAGCGAGCAGTACTTC.

V and J are TRBV14 and TRBJ2-2; 8 positions match TRBD1. The junction had 13 bases not matched to a gene; V was cut back by 5 bases and J by 8 bases. Germline CDR1 is SGHDN and CDR2 is FVKESK. This CDR3 has 16 amino acids. The CDR3 region has the DNA TGTGCCAGCAGCGACCGGGACAGGTGGAGACTGGGGGAGCTGTTTTTT. Translating gives CASSDRDRWRLGELFF.

The chain couples TRBV7-2 to TRBJ1-1, with a tentative D call TRBD1 (5 bases). CDR1 and CDR2 from the germline V gene are SGHTA and FQGNSA. The CDR3 is made up of 13 amino acids. Trimming removed 2 bases from V and 5 bases from J, with 9 bases in between. CDR3 sequence (DNA): TGTGCCAGCAGCTTATCAGGGAGAACTGAAGCTTTCTTT. Its protein product is CASSLSGRTEAFF. The full variable domain, rest sourced from reference TRBV7-2 and TRBJ1-1, is GAGVSQSPSNKVTEKGKDVELRCDPISGHTALYWYRQSLGQGLEFLIYFQGNSAPDKSGLPSDRFSAERTGGSVSTLTIQRTQQEDSAVYLCASSLSGRTEAFFGQGTRLTVV.